Listed here are 25 T cell receptor beta chains from one sample, sequenced in a study of T cells in Graves' hyperthyroidism and ophthalmopathy (dated by TCRdb to the late 2010s). The library was made by multiplex PCR. Data came from an Illumina HiSeq 2000. The TCR beta CDR3 regions were amplified from the RNA transcripts. For the first round of RT-PCR on the TCR CDR3, the HTBI primer set was used together with the Qiagen OneStep RT-PCR kit. Using fastp at Q25 and MiXCR, TCRdb reprocessed the public reads and kept productive beta chains. Identical CDR3 proteins give one entry, which carries the most common genes and DNA. The sample table contains hundreds of thousands of distinct CDR3 sequences; only one count was recorded for over 13% of them. Clones ranked in the top ten supply approximately 27% of the sample. The sequenced material came from blood. The receptors stem from a man between 50 and 59 years old with Graves' ophthalmopathy.

V is TRBV3-1 and J is TRBJ1-6, with D possibly being TRBD1 (5 bases). V dropped 1 base and J dropped 0 bases, with 10 bases sitting between them. Germline loops: CDR1 LGHDT, CDR2 YNNKEL (reference sequence). The length of the CDR3 is 17 residues. CDR3 in DNA: TGTGCCAGCAGCCAAGCCTGGACAAGCTCCTATAATTCACCCCTCCACTTT. Protein: CASSQAWTSSYNSPLHF.

The chain carries TRBV6-2 or TRBV6-3 and TRBJ2-1; D gene uncertain. CDR3 size: 14 residues. V was clipped by 7 bases and J by 9 bases, with 19 bases between them. CDR1 and CDR2 (germline): MNHEY, SVGEGT. The CDR3 here is CASISGDIRGEQFF. CDR3 nucleotides: TGTGCCAGCATATCCGGTGACATTAGAGGTGAGCAGTTCTTC.

The table lists this clonotype with many counts. V usage is TRBV6-6 and J usage is TRBJ2-5; unclear D gene. V was cut by 0 bases and J by 4 bases, with 9 bases left in between. This CDR3 is 14 amino acids long. CDR1 is MNHNY and CDR2 is SVGAGI in the germline V gene (reference sequence). The CDR3 reads CASSYSEYGETQYF. CDR3 nucleotides: TGTGCCAGCAGTTACTCCGAGTATGGAGAGACCCAGTACTTC.

This clonotype was seen a few times. This chain uses TRBV6-1 with TRBJ2-3, with 14 bases aligning to TRBD2. Germline V gene lookup returns CDR1 MNHNS and CDR2 SASEGT. The CDR3 consists of 15 residues. V dropped 6 bases and J dropped 6; count of bases not matched to a gene: 5. The CDR3 is CASSWRTSGRDTQYF. The CDR3 DNA reads as TGTGCCAGCAGCTGGCGGACTAGCGGGAGGGATACGCAGTATTTT.

The chain combines TRBV30 with TRBJ1-4, with D perhaps matching TRBD1 (5 bases). Trimming took 3 bases from V and 11 from J, leaving 10 bases between them. Germline CDR1 and CDR2: GTSNPN and SVGIG (reference sequence). The CDR3 spans 11 residues. CDR3 sequence: CAWSRRGKLFF. CDR3 coding DNA: TGTGCCTGGAGCCGCCGGGGGAAACTGTTTTTT.

In this sample, this clonotype turned up a few times. The rearrangement joins TRBV10-3 to TRBJ1-6; maybe TRBD1 (6 bases). Germline loops: CDR1 ENHRY, CDR2 SYGVKD. The V gene lost 4 bases and the J gene lost 8 bases, with 24 bases spanning the gap. The CDR3 loop spans 18 amino acids. CDR3 protein: CAISGTGGWGGRDSPLHF. DNA of the CDR3: TGTGCCATCAGTGGAACCGGGGGTTGGGGGGGGCGAGATTCACCCCTCCACTTT.

This clonotype came up many times. The chain combines TRBV3-1 with TRBJ1-1, with D perhaps TRBD1 (5 bases). Germline V gene data show CDR1 as LGHDT and CDR2 as YNNKEL (reference sequence). This CDR3 has 18 residues. Trimming stripped 0 bases from V and 0 bases from J, with 17 bases between. The CDR3 spells CASSQELPGRIMNTEAFF. CDR3 sequence (DNA): TGTGCCAGCAGCCAAGAGCTCCCGGGACGTATAATGAACACTGAAGCTTTCTTT.

The chain recombines TRBV6-1 with TRBJ2-1; 9 nucleotides match TRBD1. In germline, CDR1 is MNHNS, CDR2 SASEGT. CDR3 length: 17 amino acids. Losses at the gene ends were 3 bases for V and 7 bases for J; bases not matched to a gene: 13. The CDR3 DNA follows: TGTGCCAGCAGTGAGCAGGACAGGGGATTTATAGGGAATGAGCAGTTCTTC. It codes for CASSEQDRGFIGNEQFF.

This clonotype was counted at least ten times. The V call is TRBV7-8, the J call TRBJ2-1; a weak D match, TRBD1 (5 bases). V was cut by 5 bases and J by 7 bases, with 12 bases left in between. The CDR3 contains 13 residues. Germline loops: CDR1 SGHVS, CDR2 FQNEAQ. In DNA, the CDR3 is TGTGCCAGCAGCCCCCAGGGTCGGAATGAGCAGTTCTTC. This translates into CASSPQGRNEQFF.

The chain recombines TRBV15 with TRBJ2-5; 7 positions agree with TRBD2. The junction had 10 bases not matched to a gene; V was cut back by 7 bases and J by 2 bases. The CDR3 covers 15 residues. Per germline, CDR1 LNHNV and CDR2 YYDKDF (reference sequence). CDR3 sequence reads: CATTRAGAKQETQYF. The CDR3 nucleotides read TGTGCCACCACTAGGGCGGGAGCTAAGCAAGAGACCCAGTACTTC.

This clonotype was seen only a few times. J is TRBJ2-6 and V is TRBV6-1; TRBD2 agrees at 9 bases. CDR1 MNHNS and CDR2 SASEGT come from the germline V gene. V was clipped by 6 bases and J by 0 bases; unmatched bases: 6. The CDR3 loop spans 17 amino acids. The CDR3: CASRSGRTSSGANVLTF. The CDR3 bases are TGTGCCAGCAGGAGCGGGAGGACCAGCTCTGGGGCCAACGTCCTGACTTTC.

The J gene is TRBJ2-1, the V gene TRBV27; D is possibly TRBD1 (6 bases). The CDR3 covers 13 residues. Germline assignment: CDR1 MNHEY and CDR2 SMNVEV (reference sequence). V lost 5 bases to trimming and J lost 9 bases, with 14 bases between them. Here the CDR3 reads CASSPKLGGEQFF. CDR3 nucleotide sequence: TGTGCCAGCAGTCCGAAACTAGGGGGTGAGCAGTTCTTC.

The chain combines TRBV7-9 with TRBJ1-5; D gene uncertain. V lost 2 bases to trimming and J lost 0 bases, with 8 bases between them. Germline CDR1 is SEHNR and CDR2 is FQNEAQ (reference sequence). This CDR3 spans 15 amino acids. CDR3 nucleotide sequence: TGTGCCAGCAGCTTAAGCGGCAGTAGCAATCAGCCCCAGCATTTT. It translates to CASSLSGSSNQPQHF.

This clonotype was recorded many times. This chain uses TRBV7-8 with TRBJ2-3; D not resolved. This CDR3 region has 14 residues. V was clipped by 5 bases and J by 3 bases, with 12 bases between them. The germline CDR1 and CDR2 sequences are SGHVS and FQNEAQ. The CDR3 reads CASSPGPTTDTQYF. In nucleotides, the CDR3 is TGTGCCAGCAGCCCGGGTCCTACTACAGATACGCAGTATTTT.

Comments on this clonotype: Since a much larger clone is just one base distant, this may be a read error. The CDR3 DNA sequence: TGCAGCGTTGAACATTCCAGCACAGATACGCAGTATTTT. Protein: CSVEHSSTDTQYF. The chain carries TRBV29-1 and TRBJ2-3; D is undetermined. Germline V lookup: CDR1 SQVTM, CDR2 ANQGSEA. The CDR3 sequence is 13 residues long. V lost 2 bases and J lost 0, with 6 bases in between.

The chain carries TRBV6-1 and TRBJ2-1; 8 positions agree with TRBD2. The CDR3 has 15 amino acids. V was clipped by 6 bases and J by 7 bases; unmatched bases: 11. Looked up from germline, CDR1 is MNHNS and CDR2 is SASEGT. CDR3 loop: CASSPGVAGWNEQFF. The DNA for the CDR3 is TGTGCCAGCAGCCCCGGGGTAGCGGGGTGGAATGAGCAGTTCTTC.

At least ten counts were recorded for this clonotype. J is TRBJ1-2 and V is TRBV2; 8 bases match TRBD1. CDR1 is SNHLY, CDR2 FYNNEI, per germline. The CDR3 covers 15 residues. The junction had 6 bases not matched to a gene; V was cut back by 5 bases and J by 1 base. The CDR3 DNA is TGTGCCAGCAGTACAGGGACAGGACGTAACTATGGCTACACCTTC. This sequence encodes CASSTGTGRNYGYTF. Based on the CDR3 plus reference TRBV2 and TRBJ1-2, the full variable domain is EPEVTQTPSHQVTQMGQEVILRCVPISNHLYFYWYRQILGQKVEFLVSFYNNEISEKSEIFDDQFSVERPDGSNFTLKIRSTKLEDSAMYFCASSTGTGRNYGYTFGSGTRLTVV.

Many counts were recorded for this clonotype. The chain links TRBV2 to TRBJ2-5; D gene uncertain. This CDR3 comprises 11 residues. From germline, CDR1 is SNHLY and CDR2 FYNNEI. V lost 8 bases and J 1 base, leaving 5 bases between the germline ends. CDR3 residues: CASGSQETQYF. The CDR3 DNA is TGTGCCAGCGGCAGCCAAGAGACCCAGTACTTC.

This clonotype was seen ten or more times. The chain couples TRBV28 to TRBJ1-1, with D perhaps TRBD1 (5 bases). This CDR3 is built from 14 residues. Germline V lookup: CDR1 MDHEN, CDR2 SYDVKM. Between the trimmed V and J ends, which lost 5 bases and 1 base, there was a span of 11 bases. The CDR3 loop is CASSPFRENTEAFF. DNA for the CDR3: TGTGCCAGCAGTCCGTTCAGGGAGAACACTGAAGCTTTCTTT. Looking up the rest from reference TRBV28 and TRBJ1-1 gives the full variable domain: DVKVTQSSRYLVKRTGEKVFLECVQDMDHENMFWYRQDPGLGLRLIYFSYDVKMKEKGDIPEGYSVSREKKERFSLILESASTNQTSMYLCASSPFRENTEAFFGQGTRLTVV.

This clonotype was recorded at least ten times. The chain has TRBV12-3 or TRBV12-4 and TRBJ2-5; unclear D gene. The V and J ends lost 5 bases and 2 bases respectively, with 6 bases between them. The CDR3 is made up of 12 amino acids. For the CDR3, the DNA is TGTGCCAGCAGTCCCGCTCAAGAGACCCAGTACTTC. Amino acids: CASSPAQETQYF.

V and J are TRBV5-6 and TRBJ2-2; D is possibly TRBD2 (6 bases). The CDR3 totals 14 residues. CDR1 is SGHDT and CDR2 is YYEEEE in the germline V gene. Trimming shortened V by 4 bases and J by 7 bases, and 14 bases separated the two germline ends. This chain's CDR3 is CASSEGGVIGELFF. The CDR3 region has the DNA TGTGCCAGCAGCGAAGGAGGGGTTATCGGGGAGCTGTTTTTT.

This clonotype was seen at least ten times. V is TRBV18 and J is TRBJ2-1; possibly TRBD2 for D (6 bases). V lost 1 base to trimming and J lost 9 bases, with 13 bases between them. The V gene's germline CDR1 is KGHSH and CDR2 LQKENI. This CDR3 is 14 amino acids long. Here the CDR3 DNA reads TGTGCCAGCTCACCACTGCCGGGAGAGGGTGAGCAGTTCTTC. Its translation: CASSPLPGEGEQFF.

The chain couples TRBV12-3 or TRBV12-4 to TRBJ2-1; 9 nucleotides align to TRBD2. This CDR3 spans 19 amino acids. V lost 2 bases and J lost 3; bases outside the gene matches: 14. The CDR3 coding sequence is TGTGCCAGCAGTTTATTCGGGACTAGCTTGGGCAGGCACTACAATGAGCAGTTCTTC. Translated: CASSLFGTSLGRHYNEQFF.

This clonotype has ten or more counts. This sequence joins TRBV6-2 or TRBV6-3 and TRBJ2-7, with TRBD2 matching over 7 bases. With 8 bases clipped from V and 7 bases from J, the junction kept 14 bases outside the gene matches. The germline CDR1 and CDR2 sequences are MNHEY and SVGEGT. The CDR3 contains 14 residues. CDR3 nucleotides: TGTGCCAGCGGTGAGGGGCGGGAGACACGAGAGCAGTACTTC. The encoded protein is CASGEGRETREQYF.

This clonotype was detected ten times or more. This rearrangement joins TRBV4-1 to TRBJ2-7; 7 bases agree with TRBD1. The J segment lost 3 bases and the V segment lost 6 bases, leaving 11 bases of the junction unmatched. The CDR3 runs 15 residues. CDR1 MGHRA and CDR2 YSYEKL come from the germline V gene. The CDR3 protein is CASRTAPQGDYEQYF. The CDR3 DNA sequence: TGCGCCAGCAGAACTGCCCCCCAGGGGGACTACGAGCAGTACTTC.